The T cell receptor (beta chain) described here comes from a study of blood T cell repertoires in COVID-19. The overall study: Samples taken during acute and convalescent COVID-19 were collected in the United States, Italy and Spain. PBMCs, B-cell-depleted T cells, or T cells provided the cDNA or gDNA that made up the material.

Authors' processing steps: Amplification of reference gene primers provided the estimated nucleated cell counts. Sequencing used immunoSEQ multiplex PCR; TCRdb keeps in-frame clones, though not all of them. V and J calls and clone size are those listed in that table; D and trimming were worked out from the DNA. The data hold some 250,000 clones, with about four fifths observed a single time. The sequenced material came from peripheral blood. This TCR was sampled from a woman between 18 and 30 years old with acute or convalescent COVID-19.

The CDR3 nucleotides are TGTGCCAGCAGCGAAACTAAATCGACTAGCGGGACCTACGAGCAGTACTTC. It is translated as CASSETKSTSGTYEQYF. V gene TRBV9 combines with J gene TRBJ2-7; 11 bases are shared with TRBD2. The V gene's germline CDR1 is SGDLS and CDR2 YYNGEE. The CDR3 sequence is 17 residues long. The V gene end was trimmed by 3 bases and the J gene end by 2 bases; junction bases not matched to a gene: 10.